This T cell receptor (beta chain) was captured by sequencing in a study of T cells after yellow fever vaccination. Study details: Fractions with few cells were prepared using SMART-Seq v4 Ultra Low Input.

The CDR3 runs 16 residues. Germline CDR1 reads MGHRA; CDR2 reads YSYEKL. The germline V and J ends were trimmed by 2 bases and 0 bases, with 12 bases remaining between them. Findings of the study overall: The booster response re-showed most primary clones: 96% CD4, approximately 90% CD8.

5'RACE template switching generated TCR cDNA, adding a universal primer site and UMIs. TCRdb ran MiXCR on the 5' RACE reads and lists one entry per CDR3 protein. The repertoire holds under 200,000 distinct CDR3 sequences, with 11% as singletons. Points on this clonotype: The antigen is unknown.

The TCR originated in a man between 18 and 35 years old who received the YFV17D yellow fever vaccine. The V gene is TRBV4-1, the J gene TRBJ2-3, with a tentative D call TRBD2 (5 bases). The specimen was CD8+ T cells sorted from PBMCs, collected 15 days after the yellow fever booster vaccination. The CDR3 loop reads CASSQSMRTSTDTQYF. The CDR3 DNA reads TGCGCCAGCAGCCAATCGATGCGGACTAGCACAGATACGCAGTATTTT.